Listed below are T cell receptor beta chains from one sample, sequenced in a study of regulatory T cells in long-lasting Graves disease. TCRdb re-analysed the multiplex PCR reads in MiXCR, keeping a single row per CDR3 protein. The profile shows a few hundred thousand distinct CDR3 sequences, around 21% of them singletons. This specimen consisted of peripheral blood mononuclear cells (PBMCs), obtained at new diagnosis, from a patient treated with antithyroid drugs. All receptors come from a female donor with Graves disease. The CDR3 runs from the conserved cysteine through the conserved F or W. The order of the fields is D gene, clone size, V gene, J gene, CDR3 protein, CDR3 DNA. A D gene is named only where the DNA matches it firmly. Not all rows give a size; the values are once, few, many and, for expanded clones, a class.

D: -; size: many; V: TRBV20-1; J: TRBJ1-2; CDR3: CSARVDGARHGYTF; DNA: TGCAGTGCTAGAGTCGACGGAGCCCGACATGGCTACACCTTC
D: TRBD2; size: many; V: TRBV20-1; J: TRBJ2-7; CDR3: CSPKRAGVPYEQYF; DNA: TGCAGTCCTAAGAGAGCGGGAGTACCCTACGAGCAGTACTTC
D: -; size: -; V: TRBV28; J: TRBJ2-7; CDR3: CASSWNPYEQYF; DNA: TGTGCCAGCAGTTGGAACCCCTACGAGCAGTACTTC
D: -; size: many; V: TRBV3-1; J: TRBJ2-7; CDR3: CASSQDLSYEQYF; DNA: TGTGCCAGCAGCCAAGATTTGAGCTACGAGCAGTACTTC
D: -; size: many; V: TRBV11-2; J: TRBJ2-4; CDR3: CASSLVYLAKNIQYF; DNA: TGTGCCAGCAGCTTAGTTTATCTAGCCAAAAACATTCAGTACTTC
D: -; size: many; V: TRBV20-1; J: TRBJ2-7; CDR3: CSAKRSQQYF; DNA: TGCAGTGCTAAACGATCGCAGCAGTACTTC
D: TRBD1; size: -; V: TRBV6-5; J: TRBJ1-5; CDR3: CASSYRTGHQPQHF; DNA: TGTGCCAGCAGTTATCGGACAGGGCATCAGCCCCAGCATTTT
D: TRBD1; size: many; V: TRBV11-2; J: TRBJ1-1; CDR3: CASSLGTGGFFSYTGAFF; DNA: TGTGCCAGCAGCTTAGGGACAGGGGGTTTCTTTTCGTACACTGGAGCTTTCTTT
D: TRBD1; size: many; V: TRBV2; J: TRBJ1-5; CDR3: CATTGGNNQPQHF; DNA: TGTGCCACCACAGGGGGCAACAATCAGCCCCAGCATTTT
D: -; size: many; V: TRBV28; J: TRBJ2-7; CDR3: CASSPSPVYEQYF; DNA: TGTGCCAGCAGCCCGTCCCCCGTCTACGAGCAGTACTTC
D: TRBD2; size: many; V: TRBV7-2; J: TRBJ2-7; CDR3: CASRGGTSGGREQYF; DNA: TGTGCCAGCAGGGGGGGGACTAGCGGGGGCCGCGAGCAGTACTTC
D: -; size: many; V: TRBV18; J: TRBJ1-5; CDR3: CASSPQASQPQHF; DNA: TGTGCCAGCTCACCACAAGCGAGTCAGCCCCAGCATTTT
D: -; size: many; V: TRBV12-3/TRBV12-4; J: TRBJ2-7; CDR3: CASSLGRAEQYF; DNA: TGTGCCAGCAGTTTAGGCAGGGCCGAGCAGTACTTC
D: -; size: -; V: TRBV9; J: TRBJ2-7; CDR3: CASSVVGGYEQYF; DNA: TGTGCCAGCAGCGTAGTCGGGGGCTACGAGCAGTACTTC
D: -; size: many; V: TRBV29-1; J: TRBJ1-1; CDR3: CSVGQVKDTEAFF; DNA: TGCAGCGTTGGACAGGTCAAGGACACTGAAGCTTTCTTT
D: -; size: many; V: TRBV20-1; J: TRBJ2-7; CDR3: CSTMGSESSYEQYF; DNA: TGCAGTACAATGGGCTCGGAGAGCTCCTACGAGCAGTACTTC
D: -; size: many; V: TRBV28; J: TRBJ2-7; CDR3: CASSLPQHRRQYF; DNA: TGTGCCAGCAGTTTACCCCAACATCGACGGCAGTACTTC
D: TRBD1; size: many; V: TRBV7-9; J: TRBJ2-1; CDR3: CASSPQGNSYNEQFF; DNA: TGTGCCAGCAGCCCACAGGGGAACTCCTACAATGAGCAGTTCTTC
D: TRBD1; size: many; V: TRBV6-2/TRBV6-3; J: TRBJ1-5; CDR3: CASSMGQGATQPQHF; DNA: TGTGCCAGCAGTATGGGACAGGGGGCGACTCAGCCCCAGCATTTT
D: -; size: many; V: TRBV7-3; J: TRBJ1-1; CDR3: CASSFLQIEAFF; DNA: TGTGCCAGCAGCTTCCTGCAAATTGAAGCTTTCTTT
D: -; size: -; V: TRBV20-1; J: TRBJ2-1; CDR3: CSAGSPYSYNEQFF; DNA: TGCAGTGCTGGAAGCCCCTACTCCTACAATGAGCAGTTCTTC
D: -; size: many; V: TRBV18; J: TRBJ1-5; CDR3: CASSRGINQPQHF; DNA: TGTGCCAGCTCACGGGGAATCAATCAGCCCCAGCATTTT
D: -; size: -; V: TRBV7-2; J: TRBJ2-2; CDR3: CASTLRTGGNGELFF; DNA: TGTGCCAGCACCCTAAGGACAGGAGGGAACGGGGAGCTGTTTTTT
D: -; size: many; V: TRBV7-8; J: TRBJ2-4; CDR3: CASSTSPNDIQYF; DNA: TGTGCCAGCAGCACTAGTCCCAACGACATTCAGTACTTC